The 24 T cell receptor beta chains presented below share a single source sample, sequenced in a study of T cell responses to AZD1222 COVID-19 vaccine. Produced via immunoSEQ multiplex PCR; TCRdb's table is partial and in-frame only. The sample lists 90,000 to 95,000 clones, about nine tenths seen once, with roughly 10% in the top ten. This sample comprised peripheral blood, obtained on day 0 of AZD1222 vaccination. The receptors come from an adult in good health.

The chain is built from TRBV18 and TRBJ2-4; 11 nucleotides agree with TRBD1. Germline loops: CDR1 KGHSH, CDR2 LQKENI. V shed 0 bases, J shed 5 bases, and the junction held 0 bases outside the gene matches. There are 15 residues in the CDR3. The CDR3 region is CASSPPDRGQNIQYF. In nucleotides, the CDR3 is TGTGCCAGCTCACCACCGGACAGGGGGCAAAACATTCAGTACTTC.

This chain connects TRBV6-2 or TRBV6-3 to TRBJ1-5, with 7 positions matching TRBD1. Trimming cost V 5 bases and J 5 bases; bases outside gene matches: 12. The CDR3 covers 16 residues. Looked up from germline, CDR1 is MNHEY and CDR2 is SVGEGT. CDR3 sequence: CASSIAGRGLYQPQHF. The CDR3 DNA sequence: TGTGCCAGCAGTATAGCCGGGAGGGGGCTTTATCAGCCCCAGCATTTT.

This chain connects TRBV3-1 (or the pseudogene TRBV3-2) to TRBJ2-7, with TRBD1 identical over 7 bases. Per germline, CDR1 LGHDT and CDR2 YNNKEL (reference sequence). CDR3 length: 15 amino acids. V shed 8 bases and J 7 bases; nucleotides not matched to a gene: 17. CDR3 sequence: CASSHRDRAIYEQYF. CDR3 in DNA: TGTGCCAGCTCCCACAGAGACAGGGCGATTTATGAGCAGTACTTC.

The V and J genes are TRBV29-1 and TRBJ1-1, with 7 bases identical to TRBD1. Losses at the gene ends were 0 bases for V and 10 bases for J; bases not matched to a gene: 8. The germline gives CDR1 SQVTM, CDR2 ANQGSEA. The CDR3 runs to 13 residues. Here the CDR3 reads CSVEDLQGVGAFF. In DNA form, the CDR3 reads TGCAGCGTTGAAGATCTTCAGGGGGTGGGAGCTTTCTTT.

The chain employs TRBV30 and TRBJ2-7, with unresolved D. The V end was cut by 5 bases, the J end by 4 bases, with 9 bases between. CDR1 and CDR2 from the germline V gene are GTSNPN and SVGIG (reference sequence). There are 11 residues in the CDR3. CDR3 DNA: TGTGCCTGGGGTACCAAATACGAGCAGTACTTC. Translation gives CAWGTKYEQYF.

The V gene is TRBV5-4, the J gene TRBJ2-3, with D unclear. CDR1 SGHNT and CDR2 YYREEE come from the germline V gene (reference sequence). This CDR3 comprises 14 residues. V lost 1 base and J 6 bases, leaving 12 bases between the germline ends. As DNA, the CDR3 is TGTGCCAGCAGCTTGTATGGGTCCGGGGATACGCAGTATTTT. Its protein product is CASSLYGSGDTQYF.

This clone was detected a few times. The chain recombines TRBV7-2 with TRBJ2-7; a possible D gene is TRBD2 (5 bases). This CDR3 is built from 16 residues. Germline V lookup: CDR1 SGHTA, CDR2 FQGNSA. Deletions cut 8 bases from V and 0 bases from J, with 20 bases between. The CDR3 here is CASDQSGRTPSYEQYF. The CDR3 bases are TGTGCCAGCGACCAAAGCGGTAGGACGCCCTCCTACGAGCAGTACTTC.

The V and J genes are TRBV2 and TRBJ2-5; TRBD2 is a possible D gene (7 bases). The CDR3 length is 17 residues. CDR1 is SNHLY, CDR2 FYNNEI, per germline. Trimming pared 2 bases from V and 7 bases from J, leaving 23 bases between. CDR3 protein: CASSEILAGALIWTQYF. CDR3 DNA: TGTGCCAGCAGTGAAATACTCGCGGGGGCCTTGATCTGGACCCAGTACTTC.

The chain has TRBV3-1 (or the pseudogene TRBV3-2) and TRBJ1-2, with D tentatively TRBD1 (5 bases). The length of the CDR3 is 14 residues. V shed 4 bases and J shed 8 bases, with 17 bases lying between them. In germline, CDR1 is LGHDT, CDR2 YNNKEL (reference sequence). The CDR3 here is CASSLREGPPGYTF. The CDR3 nucleotides read TGTGCCAGCAGCCTCAGGGAGGGGCCACCCGGCTACACCTTC.

The sample holds a few counts of this clone. The chain uses TRBV5-1 and TRBJ2-2, with D maybe TRBD1 (5 bases). Trimming took off 4 bases at V and 1 base at J, with 11 bases between the two ends. Germline CDR1 is SGHRS and CDR2 is YFSETQ. The CDR3 totals 15 residues. CDR3 DNA: TGCGCCAGCAGCGGGAACACAGGGAACACCGGGGAGCTGTTTTTT. Translation gives CASSGNTGNTGELFF.

The chain carries TRBV27 and TRBJ1-2; 11 bases line up with TRBD1. The CDR3 contains 14 residues. Trimming cost V 2 bases and J 7 bases; bases outside gene matches: 3. Germline loops: CDR1 MNHEY, CDR2 SMNVEV (reference sequence). The CDR3 loop is CASSLRDRGTGYTF. In DNA form, the CDR3 reads TGTGCCAGCAGTTTAAGGGACAGGGGGACTGGCTACACCTTC.

The rearrangement uses TRBV30 and TRBJ2-2; 7 nucleotides agree with TRBD2. The CDR3 totals 15 residues. Trimming took 2 bases from V and 3 from J; bases not matched to a gene: 6. The germline V gene has CDR1 GTSNPN and CDR2 SVGIG (reference sequence). CDR3 protein: CAWSIARGYTGELFF. CDR3 nucleotide sequence: TGTGCCTGGAGTATAGCGCGGGGGTACACCGGGGAGCTGTTTTTT.

This rearrangement joins TRBV6-5 to TRBJ1-5; 8 bases line up with TRBD1. Germline V gene lookup returns CDR1 MNHEY and CDR2 SVGAGI. This CDR3 has 14 amino acids. J was trimmed by 2 bases and V by 6 bases; bases with no gene match: 3. CDR3 sequence (DNA): TGTGCCAGCAGAAAGGGACAGGGCAATCAGCCCCAGCATTTT. It specifies CASRKGQGNQPQHF.

The chain is built from TRBV21-1 and TRBJ2-7; TRBD1 is taken as the D call from the table, unchecked against the DNA. TRBV21-1 is classified as a pseudogene. CDR3 length: 19 amino acids. The CDR3 spells CASSKARGYPGQVPYEQYF. In DNA, the CDR3 is TGTGCCAGCAGCAAAGCGCGGGGGTACCCGGGACAGGTCCCCTACGAGCAGTACTTC.

This chain connects TRBV2 to TRBJ1-2; 11 nucleotides match TRBD1. Germline lookup yields CDR1 SNHLY and CDR2 FYNNEI. This CDR3 comprises 14 residues. V was clipped by 6 bases and J by 4 bases; unmatched bases: 4. The DNA for the CDR3 is TGTGCCAGCAGGGGGACAGGGGGATCCTATGGCTACACCTTC. Its protein product is CASRGTGGSYGYTF.

In this sample, this clone turned up a few times. CDR3 DNA: TGTGCCAGCAGCCGAGGGACTCAGTATTATGAGCAGTTCTTC. Its protein product is CASSRGTQYYEQFF. The chain is built from TRBV27 and TRBJ2-1; D may be TRBD2 (6 bases). The ends were cut back, 6 bases at V and 8 bases at J, with 17 bases in the middle. The CDR3 contains 14 residues. Germline CDR1 is MNHEY and CDR2 is SMNVEV (reference sequence).

The V call is TRBV5-4, the J call TRBJ1-5; TRBD1 might be the D (5 bases). V shed 0 bases and J shed 4 bases, with 11 bases lying between them. The CDR3 has 15 residues. Germline V gene sequence: CDR1 SGHNT, CDR2 YYREEE (reference sequence). The CDR3 protein is CASSLDGGGNQPQHF. For the CDR3, the DNA is TGTGCCAGCAGCTTGGACGGGGGAGGGAATCAGCCCCAGCATTTT.

This rearrangement joins TRBV27 to TRBJ1-6, with unresolved D. This CDR3 is 14 amino acids long. Germline V lookup: CDR1 MNHEY, CDR2 SMNVEV (reference sequence). Trimming pared 2 bases from V and 9 bases from J, leaving 11 bases between. The CDR3, as DNA: TGTGCCAGCAGTTTAACGGCTCGGAGTTCACCCCTCCACTTT. Amino acids: CASSLTARSSPLHF.

The J gene is TRBJ2-5, the V gene TRBV7-2; TRBD2 aligns across 8 bases. This CDR3 has 17 residues. The V gene end was trimmed by 7 bases and the J gene end by 4 bases; junction bases not matched to a gene: 17. Germline V gene lookup returns CDR1 SGHTA and CDR2 FQGNSA. The CDR3 loop reads CASTETAGATYGETQYF. CDR3 nucleotide sequence: TGTGCCAGCACCGAAACAGCGGGGGCCACTTATGGAGAGACCCAGTACTTC.

The chain recombines TRBV5-6 with TRBJ2-7; the D call may be TRBD1 or TRBD2 (5 bases each). V lost 0 bases and J 5 bases, leaving 12 bases between the germline ends. CDR1 is SGHDT and CDR2 is YYEEEE in the germline V gene. CDR3 length: 14 amino acids. The CDR3 sequence: CASSLGSRDDEQYF. The CDR3 bases are TGTGCCAGCAGCTTGGGGAGCCGGGACGACGAGCAGTACTTC.

This chain connects TRBV3-1 (or the pseudogene TRBV3-2) to TRBJ1-2, with 7 bases matching TRBD1. The germline V gene has CDR1 LGHDT and CDR2 YNNKEL (reference sequence). V gave up 6 bases and J gave up 8 bases; unmatched junction bases: 6. This CDR3 is built from 12 residues. CDR3 sequence (DNA): TGTGCCAGCAGACTTATAGGGGGCGGCTACACCTTC. This encodes CASRLIGGGYTF.

The chain uses TRBV9 and TRBJ2-5, with TRBD2 identical over 13 bases. Germline-derived CDR1 and CDR2 are SGDLS and YYNGEE. The CDR3 sequence is 15 residues long. V lost 2 bases to trimming and J lost 5 bases; unmatched junction nucleotides: 3. As DNA, the CDR3 is TGTGCCAGCAGCGTGGGACTAGCGGGACGGGAGACCCAGTACTTC. Protein: CASSVGLAGRETQYF.

The CDR3 DNA sequence: TGCGCCAGCAGCTTGGCGGAGACCCAGTACTTC. This gives the protein CASSLAETQYF. The rearrangement uses TRBV5-1 and TRBJ2-5; D is ambiguous. Per the germline V gene, CDR1 is SGHRS and CDR2 is YFSETQ. The CDR3 extends over 11 amino acids. The V end was cut by 0 bases, the J end by 5 bases, with 2 bases between.

The V and J genes are TRBV7-2 and TRBJ1-3, with 8 bases matching TRBD1. The CDR3 is made up of 16 amino acids. Per the germline V gene, CDR1 is SGHTA and CDR2 is FQGNSA. J lost 4 bases, V lost 1 base, and 6 bases had no gene match. The CDR3 here is CASSLGGDRGGNTIYF. The CDR3 DNA reads as TGTGCCAGCAGCTTAGGGGGAGACAGGGGCGGAAACACCATATATTTT. Supplemented by reference TRBV7-2 and TRBJ1-3, the full variable domain reads GAGVSQSPSNKVTEKGKDVELRCDPISGHTALYWYRQSLGQGLEFLIYFQGNSAPDKSGLPSDRFSAERTGGSVSTLTIQRTQQEDSAVYLCASSLGGDRGGNTIYFGEGSWLTVV.